Listed here is a single T cell receptor beta chain. The antigen is unknown. This entry is derived from a study of siplizumab effects on memory and regulatory T cells. The V segment lost 1 base and the J segment 3 bases; nucleotides outside the gene matches: 3. The CDR3 contains 15 residues. Germline CDR1 SGHTA, CDR2 FQGNSA. Only in-frame clones appear in the TCRdb table, and some are missing; sequencing was by immunoSEQ multiplex PCR. The sample holds 100,000 or so clones, around 93% seen once. Study findings and constraints: Proliferating clones, CD4+ or CD8+, lacked an assignable naive or memory phenotype in roughly 75-95% of cases. Naive T cells looked more diverse than memory cells, and they looked like major contributors to the alloresponse. Treg-derived clones made up an average of about 68% of mappable alloreactive CD4+ clones with siplizumab and 25% to 30% in controls.

The receptor was isolated from a human donor in good health. The specimen sequenced was CD4+ T cells sorted from blood. The chain has TRBV7-2 and TRBJ2-7; TRBD1 agrees at 10 bases. CDR3 sequence: CASSLGTGGNYEQYF. The CDR3 DNA follows: TGTGCCAGCAGCTTAGGGACAGGGGGGAACTACGAGCAGTACTTC.